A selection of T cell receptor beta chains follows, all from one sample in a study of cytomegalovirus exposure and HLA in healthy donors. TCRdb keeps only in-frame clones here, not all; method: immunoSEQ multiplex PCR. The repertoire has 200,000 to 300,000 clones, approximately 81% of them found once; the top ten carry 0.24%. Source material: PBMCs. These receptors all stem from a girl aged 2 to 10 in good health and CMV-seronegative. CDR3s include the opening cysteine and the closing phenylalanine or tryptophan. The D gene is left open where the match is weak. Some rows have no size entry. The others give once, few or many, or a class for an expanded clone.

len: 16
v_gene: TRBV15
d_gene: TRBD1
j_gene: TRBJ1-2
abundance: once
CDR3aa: CATSRVPQGAHYGYTF
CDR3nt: TGTGCCACCAGCAGAGTCCCACAGGGGGCCCACTATGGCTACACCTTC

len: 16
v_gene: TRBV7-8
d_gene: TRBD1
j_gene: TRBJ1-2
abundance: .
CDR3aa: CASSLDLGTDYYGYTF
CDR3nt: TGTGCCAGCAGCTTAGACTTAGGGACAGATTACTATGGCTACACCTTC

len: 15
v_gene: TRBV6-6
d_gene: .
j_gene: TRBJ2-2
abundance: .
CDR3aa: CATTLLTGDTGELFF
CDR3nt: TGTGCCACCACCCTCCTAACCGGGGACACCGGGGAGCTGTTTTTT

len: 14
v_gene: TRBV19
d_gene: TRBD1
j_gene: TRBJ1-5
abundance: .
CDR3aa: CASSPGGRNQPQHF
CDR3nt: TGTGCCAGTAGTCCAGGGGGACGCAATCAGCCCCAGCATTTT

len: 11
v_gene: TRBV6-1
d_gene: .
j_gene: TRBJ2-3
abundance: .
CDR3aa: CASSAGDTQYF
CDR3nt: TGTGCCAGCAGTGCCGGGGATACGCAGTATTTT

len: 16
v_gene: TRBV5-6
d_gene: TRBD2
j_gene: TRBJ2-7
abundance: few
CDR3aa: CASSSQLAGALREQYF
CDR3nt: TGTGCCAGCAGCTCCCAACTAGCGGGGGCCCTAAGGGAGCAGTACTTC

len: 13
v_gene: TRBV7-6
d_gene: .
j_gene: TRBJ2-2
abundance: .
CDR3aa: CASSLWGAGELFF
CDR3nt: TGTGCCAGCAGCTTATGGGGGGCCGGGGAGCTGTTTTTT

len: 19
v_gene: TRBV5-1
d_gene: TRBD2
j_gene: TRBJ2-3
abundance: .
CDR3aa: CASSLRLAGGGRNTDTQYF
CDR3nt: TGCGCCAGCAGCTTGCGACTAGCGGGAGGAGGTCGGAACACAGATACGCAGTATTTT

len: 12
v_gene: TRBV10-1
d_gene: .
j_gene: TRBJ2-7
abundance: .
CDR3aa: CASRNPRVEQYF
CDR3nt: TGCGCCAGCAGAAATCCCCGGGTCGAGCAGTACTTC

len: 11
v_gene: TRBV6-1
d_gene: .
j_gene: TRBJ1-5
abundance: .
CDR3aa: CATSLAGPQHF
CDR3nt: TGTGCCACCAGCCTGGCGGGGCCCCAGCATTTT

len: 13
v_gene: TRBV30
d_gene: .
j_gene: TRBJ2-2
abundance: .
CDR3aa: CAWSVRVSGELFF
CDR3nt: TGTGCCTGGAGTGTACGAGTATCGGGGGAGCTGTTTTTT

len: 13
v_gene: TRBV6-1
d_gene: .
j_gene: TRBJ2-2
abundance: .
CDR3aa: CASTLGNTGELFF
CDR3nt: TGTGCCAGCACCCTCGGGAACACCGGGGAGCTGTTTTTT

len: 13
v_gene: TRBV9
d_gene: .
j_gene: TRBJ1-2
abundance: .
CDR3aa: CASRPSSRRGYTF
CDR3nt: TGTGCCAGCAGACCGAGTAGTCGGAGGGGCTACACCTTC

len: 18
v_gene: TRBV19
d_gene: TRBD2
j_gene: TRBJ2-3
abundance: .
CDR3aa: CASSIGLAGASSTDTQYF
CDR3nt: TGTGCCAGTAGTATCGGGCTAGCGGGGGCCTCTAGCACAGATACGCAGTATTTT

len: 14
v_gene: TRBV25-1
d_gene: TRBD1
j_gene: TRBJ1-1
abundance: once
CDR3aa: CASSQTGMYTEAFF
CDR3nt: TGTGCCAGCAGTCAGACAGGGATGTACACTGAAGCTTTCTTT

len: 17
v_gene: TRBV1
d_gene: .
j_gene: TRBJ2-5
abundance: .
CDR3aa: CTSSQNLAGGLQETQYF
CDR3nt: TGCACCAGCAGCCAGAACTTAGCGGGAGGGCTTCAAGAGACCCAGTACTTC

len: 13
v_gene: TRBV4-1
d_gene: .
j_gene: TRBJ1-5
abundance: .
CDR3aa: CASAGLLNQPQHF
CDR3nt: TGCGCCAGCGCGGGGCTACTAAATCAGCCCCAGCATTTT

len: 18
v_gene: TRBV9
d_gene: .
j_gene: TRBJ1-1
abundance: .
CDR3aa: CASSFRADRLDRVSEAFF
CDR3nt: TGTGCCAGCAGCTTTCGGGCCGACCGACTAGACCGGGTCTCTGAAGCTTTCTTT

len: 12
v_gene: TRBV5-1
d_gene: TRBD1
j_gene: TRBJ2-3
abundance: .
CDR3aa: CASRQGADTQYF
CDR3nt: TGCGCCAGCAGACAGGGGGCAGATACGCAGTATTTT

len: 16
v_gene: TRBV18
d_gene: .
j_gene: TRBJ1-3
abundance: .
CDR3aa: CASSMGATFSGNTIYF
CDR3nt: TGTGCCAGCTCAATGGGGGCTACCTTCTCTGGAAACACCATATATTTT

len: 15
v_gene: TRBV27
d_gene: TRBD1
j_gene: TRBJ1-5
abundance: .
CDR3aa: CASSLSGQGGGPQHF
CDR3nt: TGTGCCAGCAGTTTATCGGGACAGGGTGGTGGGCCCCAGCATTTT

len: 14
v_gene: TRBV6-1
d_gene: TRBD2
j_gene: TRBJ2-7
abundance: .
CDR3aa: CASILLGGEAEQYF
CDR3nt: TGTGCCAGCATTCTCCTGGGAGGGGAAGCCGAGCAGTACTTC

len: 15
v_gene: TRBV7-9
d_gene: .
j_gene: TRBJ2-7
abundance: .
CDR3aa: CASSLEGTGLYEQYF
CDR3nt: TGTGCCAGCAGCTTAGAGGGAACGGGACTCTACGAGCAGTACTTC

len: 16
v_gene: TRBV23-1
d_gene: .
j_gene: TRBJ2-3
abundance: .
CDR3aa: CASSQSGLPATDTQYF
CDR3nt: TGCGCCAGCAGTCAATCGGGCCTCCCAGCCACAGATACGCAGTATTTT

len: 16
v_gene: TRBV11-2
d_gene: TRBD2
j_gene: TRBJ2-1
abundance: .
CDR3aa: CASSRTSGSSYNEQFF
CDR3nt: TGTGCCAGCAGCCGGACTAGCGGTTCCTCCTACAATGAGCAGTTCTTC

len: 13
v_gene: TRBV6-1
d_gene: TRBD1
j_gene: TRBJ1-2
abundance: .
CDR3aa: CASSSSGGYGYTF
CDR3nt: TGTGCCAGCAGTAGTTCAGGGGGCTATGGCTACACCTTC

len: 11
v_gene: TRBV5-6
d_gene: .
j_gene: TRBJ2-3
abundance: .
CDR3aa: CASRGPDAQYF
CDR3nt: TGTGCCAGCAGGGGCCCAGATGCGCAGTATTTT

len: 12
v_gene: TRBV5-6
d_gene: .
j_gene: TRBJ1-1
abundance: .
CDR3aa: CASSRRTVEAFF
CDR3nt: TGTGCCAGCAGCAGAAGGACAGTAGAAGCTTTCTTT

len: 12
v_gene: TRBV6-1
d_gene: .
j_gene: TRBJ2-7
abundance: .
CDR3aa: CASDGAAYEQYF
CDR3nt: TGTGCCAGCGATGGGGCAGCCTACGAGCAGTACTTC

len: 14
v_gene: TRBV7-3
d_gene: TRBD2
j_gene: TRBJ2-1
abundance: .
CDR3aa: CASSLAGAYNEQFF
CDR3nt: TGTGCCAGCAGCCTAGCGGGGGCCTACAATGAGCAGTTCTTC

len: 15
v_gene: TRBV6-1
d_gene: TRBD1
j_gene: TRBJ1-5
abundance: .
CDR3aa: CASSDPGGSNQPQHF
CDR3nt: TGTGCCAGCAGTGACCCAGGGGGGAGCAATCAGCCCCAGCATTTT

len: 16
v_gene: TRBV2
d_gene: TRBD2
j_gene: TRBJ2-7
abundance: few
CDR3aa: CASSEGAGGPGYEQYF
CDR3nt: TGTGCCAGCAGTGAAGGAGCGGGAGGGCCGGGATACGAGCAGTACTTC

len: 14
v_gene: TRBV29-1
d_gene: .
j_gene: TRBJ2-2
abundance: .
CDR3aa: CSVVTGLNTGELFF
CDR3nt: TGCAGCGTGGTGACAGGCCTGAACACCGGGGAGCTGTTTTTT

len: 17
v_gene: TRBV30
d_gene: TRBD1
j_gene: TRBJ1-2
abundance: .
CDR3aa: CAWSVAGTGLSNYGYTF
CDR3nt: TGTGCCTGGAGTGTAGCCGGGACAGGGCTTTCTAACTATGGCTACACCTTC

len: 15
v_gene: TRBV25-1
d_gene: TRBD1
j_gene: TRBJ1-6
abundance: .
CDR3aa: CASSKTGQSLSPLHF
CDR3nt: TGTGCCAGCAGCAAGACGGGACAGAGCCTTTCACCCCTCCACTTT

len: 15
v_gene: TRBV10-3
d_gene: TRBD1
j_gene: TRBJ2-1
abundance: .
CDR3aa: CAISDRDRGYNEQFF
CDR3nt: TGTGCCATCAGTGACCGGGACAGGGGCTACAATGAGCAGTTCTTC

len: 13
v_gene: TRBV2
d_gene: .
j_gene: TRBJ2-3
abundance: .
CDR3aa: CASKATAPDTQYF
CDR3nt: TGTGCCAGCAAAGCGACTGCCCCAGATACGCAGTATTTT

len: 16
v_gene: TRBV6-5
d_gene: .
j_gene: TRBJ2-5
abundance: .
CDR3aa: CASSYTPLGRGETQYF
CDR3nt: TGTGCCAGCAGTTACACCCCACTGGGAAGGGGAGAGACCCAGTACTTC

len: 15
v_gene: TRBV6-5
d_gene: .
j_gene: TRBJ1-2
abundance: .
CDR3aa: CASSYAQGNNYGYTF
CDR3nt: TGTGCCAGCAGTTACGCCCAGGGAAACAACTATGGCTACACCTTC

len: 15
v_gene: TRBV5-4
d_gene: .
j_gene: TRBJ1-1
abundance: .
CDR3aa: CASSHTDRLNTEAFF
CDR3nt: TGTGCCAGCAGTCACACGGACAGACTGAACACTGAAGCTTTCTTT

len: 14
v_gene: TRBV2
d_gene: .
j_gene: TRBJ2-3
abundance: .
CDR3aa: CASSRRTGTDTQYF
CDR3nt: TGTGCCAGCAGTAGGAGGACCGGCACAGATACGCAGTATTTT

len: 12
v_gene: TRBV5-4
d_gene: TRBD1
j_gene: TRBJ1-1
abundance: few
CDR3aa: CASSTRTGMAFF
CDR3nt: TGTGCCAGCAGCACACGGACAGGGATGGCTTTCTTT

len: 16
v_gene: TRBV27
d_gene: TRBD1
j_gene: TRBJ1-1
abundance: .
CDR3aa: CASKDLRTGGETEAFF
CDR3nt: TGTGCCAGCAAGGATCTAAGGACAGGGGGGGAGACTGAAGCTTTCTTT

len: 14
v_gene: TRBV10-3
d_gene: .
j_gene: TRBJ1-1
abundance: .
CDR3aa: CAISESGRWTEAFF
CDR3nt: TGTGCCATCAGTGAGTCTGGGAGATGGACTGAAGCTTTCTTT

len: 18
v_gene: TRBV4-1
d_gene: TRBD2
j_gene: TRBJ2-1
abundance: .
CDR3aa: CASSPLDDELAVYNEQFF
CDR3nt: TGCGCCAGCAGCCCCTTAGACGATGAACTAGCGGTCTACAATGAGCAGTTCTTC

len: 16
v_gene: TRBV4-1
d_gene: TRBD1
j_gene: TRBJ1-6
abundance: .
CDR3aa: CASSQWRDRGESPLHF
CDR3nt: TGCGCCAGCAGCCAGTGGAGGGACAGGGGGGAATCACCCCTCCACTTT

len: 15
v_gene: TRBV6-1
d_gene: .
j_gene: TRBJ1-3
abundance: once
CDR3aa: CASSATGSSGNTIYF
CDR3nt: TGTGCCAGCAGTGCAACAGGGAGCTCTGGAAACACCATATATTTT

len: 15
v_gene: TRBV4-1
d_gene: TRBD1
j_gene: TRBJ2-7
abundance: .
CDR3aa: CASSQDRTGYYEQYF
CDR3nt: TGCGCCAGCAGCCAAGATAGGACAGGCTACTACGAGCAGTACTTC

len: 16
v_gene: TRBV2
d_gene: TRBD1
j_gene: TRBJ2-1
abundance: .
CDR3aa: CASSRLTGDAYNEQFF
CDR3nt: TGTGCCAGCAGTCGGCTTACAGGGGATGCATACAATGAGCAGTTCTTC

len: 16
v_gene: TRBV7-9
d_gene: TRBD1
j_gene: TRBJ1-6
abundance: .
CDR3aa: CASSPQGQGIGSPLHF
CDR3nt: TGTGCCAGCAGCCCTCAGGGACAGGGTATAGGGTCACCCCTCCACTTT

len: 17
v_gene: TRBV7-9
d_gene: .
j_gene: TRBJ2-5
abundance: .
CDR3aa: CASRVGGRGGHGETQYF
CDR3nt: TGTGCCAGCAGGGTCGGCGGAAGGGGTGGTCATGGGGAGACCCAGTACTTC

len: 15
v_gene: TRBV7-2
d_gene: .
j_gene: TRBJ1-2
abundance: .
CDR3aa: CASSFRRGGGYGYTF
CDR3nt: TGTGCCAGCAGCTTTAGGCGGGGGGGCGGATATGGCTACACCTTC

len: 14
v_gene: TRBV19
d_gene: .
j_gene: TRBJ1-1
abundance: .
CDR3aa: CASSIDLANTEAFF
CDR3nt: TGTGCCAGTAGTATAGATCTGGCGAACACTGAAGCTTTCTTT

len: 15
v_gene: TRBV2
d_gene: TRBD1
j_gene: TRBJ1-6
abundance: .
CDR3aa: CASSEEGTGLSPLHF
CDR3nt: TGTGCCAGCAGTGAAGAAGGGACAGGGCTTTCACCCCTCCACTTT

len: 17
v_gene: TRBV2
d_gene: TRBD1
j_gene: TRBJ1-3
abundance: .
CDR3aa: CASSGLKGAISGNTIYF
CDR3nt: TGTGCCAGCAGTGGTTTGAAGGGGGCAATTTCTGGAAACACCATATATTTT

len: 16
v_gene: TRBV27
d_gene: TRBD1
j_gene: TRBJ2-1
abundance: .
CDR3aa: CASSTYRGPSFNEQFF
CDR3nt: TGTGCCAGCAGTACGTACAGGGGCCCCTCCTTTAATGAGCAGTTCTTC

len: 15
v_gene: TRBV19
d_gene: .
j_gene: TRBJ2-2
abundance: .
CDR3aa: CASSISPSSTGELFF
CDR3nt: TGTGCCAGTAGTATATCTCCTAGCTCCACCGGGGAGCTGTTTTTT

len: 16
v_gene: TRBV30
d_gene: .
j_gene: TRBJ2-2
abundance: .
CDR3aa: CAWRGSGLLNTGELFF
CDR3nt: TGTGCCTGGAGAGGAAGTGGACTACTAAACACCGGGGAGCTGTTTTTT

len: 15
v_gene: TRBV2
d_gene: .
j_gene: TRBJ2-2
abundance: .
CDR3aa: CATTRDTGNTGELFF
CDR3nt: TGTGCCACAACCCGGGACACCGGAAACACCGGGGAGCTGTTTTTT

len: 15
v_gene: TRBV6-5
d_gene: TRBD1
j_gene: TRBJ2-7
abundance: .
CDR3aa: CASSYDGQGPYEQYF
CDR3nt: TGTGCCAGCAGTTATGACGGACAGGGTCCCTACGAGCAGTACTTC